A single sample is the source of the 18 T cell receptor beta chains below, sequenced in a study of OX40 agonist ivuxolimab in advanced cancers. The table came from immunoSEQ multiplex PCR; TCRdb's copy has only in-frame clones and leaves some out. This repertoire shows some 97,000 clones, approximately 90% found once; its top ten account for approximately 0.3%. The specimen was CD4+ or CD8+ T cells sorted from blood, collected in a trial of the OX40 agonist ivuxolimab. The receptor source for this set is an adult with an advanced solid tumor such as melanoma, head and neck, liver or kidney cancer.

This chain uses TRBV7-2 with TRBJ2-1; no definite D call. This CDR3 is built from 12 residues. The V gene's germline CDR1 is SGHTA and CDR2 FQGNSA. V lost 4 bases and J lost 11, with 12 bases in between. The CDR3 loop is CASSYPTGKQFF. The CDR3 nucleotides are TGTGCCAGCAGCTACCCGACTGGGAAGCAGTTCTTC.

This clone was counted between two and nine times. The DNA of the CDR3 is TGTGCCAGCAGTTACTTGGGGAATCAGCCCCAGCATTTT. Translating gives CASSYLGNQPQHF. The chain employs TRBV6-6 and TRBJ1-5; D ambiguous. V lost 1 base to trimming and J lost 4 bases, with 5 bases between them. The CDR3 contains 13 residues. The germline V gene encodes CDR1 MNHNY and CDR2 SVGAGI (reference sequence).

The chain joins TRBV6-5 to TRBJ2-5; 10 bases line up with TRBD1. Germline CDR1 is MNHEY and CDR2 is SVGAGI. The CDR3 spans 13 residues. The V segment lost 6 bases and the J segment 5 bases; nucleotides outside the gene matches: 3. CDR3 loop: CASRTGGGETQYF. Written as DNA, the CDR3 is TGTGCCAGCAGGACAGGGGGCGGTGAGACCCAGTACTTC.

With respect to this clone: This sample also contains other DNA sequences that code for the same CDR3. The genes are TRBV27 and TRBJ1-2; TRBD1 matches 8 bases. CDR3 length: 13 amino acids. Germline V gene data show CDR1 as MNHEY and CDR2 as SMNVEV (reference sequence). Trimming cost V 5 bases and J 4 bases; bases outside gene matches: 3. In DNA, the CDR3 is TGTGCCAGCAGTCCGACAGGGGCCTATGGCTACACCTTC. It codes for CASSPTGAYGYTF.

The J gene is TRBJ2-7, the V gene TRBV9; a weak D match, TRBD1 (7 bases). The CDR3 has 15 amino acids. V dropped 3 bases and J dropped 3 bases, with 16 bases sitting between them. In germline, CDR1 is SGDLS, CDR2 YYNGEE. The CDR3 loop is CASSGGGTVNYEQYF. The CDR3 nucleotides read TGTGCCAGCAGCGGAGGCGGGACAGTTAACTACGAGCAGTACTTC.

This clone was detected once. This sequence joins TRBV5-1 and TRBJ2-2; 8 bases line up with TRBD2. V trimming: 5 bases; J trimming: 5 bases; junction bases outside the gene matches: 5. The CDR3 is 14 amino acids. The germline gives CDR1 SGHRS, CDR2 YFSETQ. The DNA of the CDR3 is TGCGCCAGCAGTCCAGCGGGAGTTACCGGGGAGCTGTTTTTT. Translation gives CASSPAGVTGELFF.

The rearrangement uses TRBV11-3 and TRBJ2-1, with D uncertain. The CDR3 has 12 residues. Trimming shortened V by 8 bases and J by 6 bases, and 11 bases separated the two germline ends. Germline-derived CDR1 and CDR2 are SGHNT and YENEEA. The CDR3 region is CASGMESNEQFF. Written as DNA, the CDR3 is TGTGCCAGCGGGATGGAGTCCAATGAGCAGTTCTTC.

The V and J genes are TRBV5-1 and TRBJ2-3; D perhaps matches TRBD2 (5 bases). The CDR3 runs to 15 residues. V was clipped by 0 bases and J by 2 bases, with 10 bases between them. Germline lookup yields CDR1 SGHRS and CDR2 YFSETQ. This chain's CDR3 is CASSLGRAVTDTQYF. DNA of the CDR3: TGCGCCAGCAGCTTGGGCCGAGCGGTCACAGATACGCAGTATTTT.

This sequence joins TRBV5-1 and TRBJ1-3; the D is unclear. The CDR3 loop spans 16 amino acids. Trimming left V 1 base short and J 1 base short, with 12 bases between. Germline assignment: CDR1 SGHRS and CDR2 YFSETQ. CDR3 loop: CASSLMPGDSGNTIYF. CDR3 DNA: TGCGCCAGCAGCTTGATGCCAGGTGATTCTGGAAACACCATATATTTT.

The V gene is TRBV11-2, the J gene TRBJ2-1; 10 nucleotides line up with TRBD2. The V gene end was trimmed by 6 bases and the J gene end by 8 bases; junction bases not matched to a gene: 10. This CDR3 is 15 amino acids long. CDR1 and CDR2 (germline): SGHAT, FQNNGV. CDR3 sequence: CASSHRLLAGDEQFF. The CDR3 nucleotides read TGTGCCAGCAGTCACCGGCTGCTAGCGGGAGATGAGCAGTTCTTC.

V and J are TRBV19 and TRBJ2-7; the D gene is possibly TRBD2 (6 bases). This CDR3 is built from 17 residues. Trimming left V 1 base short and J 0 bases short, with 16 bases between. Germline values: CDR1 LNHDA, CDR2 SQIVND (reference sequence). The CDR3 nucleotides read TGTGCCAGTAGTATAGGGGGAGGACGGAGGGCCTCCTACGAGCAGTACTTC. This translates into CASSIGGGRRASYEQYF.

The chain couples TRBV6-1 to TRBJ2-1; 7 positions match TRBD1. This CDR3 region has 15 residues. The V gene's germline CDR1 is MNHNS and CDR2 SASEGT. The J segment lost 0 bases and the V segment lost 5 bases, leaving 4 bases of the junction unmatched. CDR3 sequence (DNA): TGTGCCAGCAGTACTGGACAGGCCTCCTACAATGAGCAGTTCTTC. It encodes CASSTGQASYNEQFF.

The V and J genes are TRBV28 and TRBJ2-7, with D maybe TRBD2 (6 bases). V lost 4 bases, J lost 12 bases, and 13 bases lay in between. The CDR3 runs to 11 residues. Germline V lookup: CDR1 MDHEN, CDR2 SYDVKM. The CDR3 loop reads CASSSGGNPYF. CDR3 DNA sequence: TGTGCCAGCAGTTCTGGGGGGAACCCGTACTTC.

The chain links TRBV7-2 to TRBJ2-5; 7 positions agree with TRBD2. Germline V gene lookup returns CDR1 SGHTA and CDR2 FQGNSA. This CDR3 is built from 15 residues. The junction had 3 bases not matched to a gene; V was cut back by 2 bases and J by 0 bases. CDR3 DNA: TGTGCCAGCAGCTTACGGCGGGGGTACCAAGAGACCCAGTACTTC. It is translated as CASSLRRGYQETQYF.

This clone was recorded a few times. V and J are TRBV7-8 and TRBJ1-1; tentative D call: TRBD1 (6 bases). V was cut by 5 bases and J by 4 bases, with 14 bases left in between. The length of the CDR3 is 14 residues. The germline V gene encodes CDR1 SGHVS and CDR2 FQNEAQ. CDR3 sequence: CASSLQGGGTEAFF. CDR3 DNA sequence: TGTGCCAGCAGCCTACAGGGAGGGGGCACTGAAGCTTTCTTT.

The chain has TRBV4-3 and TRBJ2-5; TRBD2 matches 7 bases. The germline CDR1 and CDR2 sequences are LGHNA and YSLEER. With 3 bases clipped from V and 2 bases from J, the junction kept 0 bases outside the gene matches. This CDR3 has 13 residues. CDR3 protein: CASSQGLQETQYF. The CDR3 DNA reads as TGCGCCAGCAGCCAGGGACTACAAGAGACCCAGTACTTC.

This clone was picked up one time. The genes are TRBV5-4 and TRBJ1-5, with D tentatively TRBD1 (6 bases). The CDR3 contains 16 residues. Germline CDR1 and CDR2: SGHNT and YYREEE (reference sequence). V lost 1 base and J lost 5, with 16 bases in between. The CDR3 bases are TGTGCCAGCAGCTTGTGGGCAGACAGGTTGTATCAGCCCCAGCATTTT. It is translated as CASSLWADRLYQPQHF.

V gene TRBV6-4 combines with J gene TRBJ2-1; no clear D gene. Germline CDR1 MRHNA, CDR2 SNTAGT. The germline V and J ends were trimmed by 3 bases and 7 bases, with 16 bases remaining between them. CDR3 length: 15 amino acids. CDR3 sequence: CASSDQPTSFNEQFF. The DNA for the CDR3 is TGTGCCAGCAGTGATCAGCCGACGAGCTTTAATGAGCAGTTCTTC.